Below are 12 T cell receptor beta chains sequenced from a single sample in a study of blood T cell repertoires in COVID-19 (dated by TCRdb to the early 2020s). To prepare the library, the immunoSEQ multiplex PCR assay was applied. TCRdb holds this immuneACCESS table with in-frame rearrangements only. Some clones are missing; in checked studies, unresolved V genes explain under half, and the rest has no known cause. In this sample the table shows about 480,000 clones, more than 85% of which occur a single time. The biggest ten clones account for roughly 8.5% of the sample. The sequenced material came from PBMCs or T cells enriched from blood (not recorded which). Receptors were obtained from a woman aged 55-69 years who had recovered from COVID-19.

The sample holds one count of this clone. The genes are TRBV6-6 and TRBJ2-3, with TRBD2 matching 7 bases. The CDR3 has 16 residues. Germline V gene sequence: CDR1 MNHNY, CDR2 SVGAGI (reference sequence). J lost 2 bases, V lost 2 bases, and 7 bases had no gene match. Here the CDR3 reads CASSYKVGGFTDTQYF. The CDR3 DNA reads as TGTGCCAGCAGTTACAAGGTGGGGGGGTTCACAGATACGCAGTATTTT.

V usage is TRBV5-1 and J usage is TRBJ1-5, with D maybe TRBD1 (6 bases). CDR1 and CDR2 from the germline V gene are SGHRS and YFSETQ. Trimming cost V 1 base and J 2 bases, with 10 bases left between them. The CDR3 contains 15 residues. CDR3 nucleotides: TGCGCCAGCAGCTTGATGGGGGCCGGCAATCAGCCCCAGCATTTT. Its translation is CASSLMGAGNQPQHF.

The chain recombines TRBV30 with TRBJ1-1; 8 nucleotides match TRBD1. CDR1 and CDR2 (germline): GTSNPN, SVGIG (reference sequence). This CDR3 region has 12 residues. V lost 4 bases, J lost 10 bases, and 8 bases stayed unmatched. CDR3 residues: CAWISSGTGAFF. CDR3 DNA sequence: TGTGCCTGGATTTCGTCCGGGACAGGAGCTTTCTTT.

This clone was observed a single time. The CDR3 region is CASNRDSSNYGYTF. The CDR3 DNA sequence: TGTGCCAGCAATAGGGACAGTTCTAACTATGGCTACACCTTC. The rearrangement links TRBV6-5 to TRBJ1-2, with 7 bases identical to TRBD1. CDR1 and CDR2 (germline): MNHEY, SVGAGI. The CDR3 sequence is 14 residues long. V shed 7 bases, J shed 0 bases, and the junction held 5 bases outside the gene matches.

The rearrangement links TRBV28 to TRBJ1-2; TRBD1 agrees at 8 bases. This CDR3 contains 14 residues. Germline CDR1 is MDHEN and CDR2 is SYDVKM. J lost 3 bases, V lost 2 bases, and 2 bases had no gene match. CDR3 loop: CASSLTGGDYGYTF. The CDR3 coding sequence is TGTGCCAGCAGTTTAACAGGGGGTGACTATGGCTACACCTTC.

The V and J genes are TRBV4-1 and TRBJ1-5; no definite D call. The CDR3 is made up of 14 amino acids. Looked up from germline, CDR1 is MGHRA and CDR2 is YSYEKL. Trimming left V 1 base short and J 3 bases short, with 7 bases between. CDR3 residues: CASSQVVANQPQHF. CDR3 nucleotide sequence: TGCGCCAGCAGCCAAGTGGTGGCCAATCAGCCCCAGCATTTT.

CDR3 sequence: CASSRGGIEGEKLFF. CDR3 DNA: TGTGCCAGCAGCCGGGGAGGGATTGAAGGTGAAAAACTGTTTTTT. The chain employs TRBV4-2 and TRBJ1-4; D remains ambiguous. CDR1 is LGHNA, CDR2 YNFKEQ, per germline. The V end lost 4 bases, the J end lost 7 bases, and 16 bases lay between the germline ends. CDR3 length: 15 residues.

With respect to this clone: Its ends do not fully match the called genes, so a read error is possible. V usage is TRBV5-1 and J usage is TRBJ2-2, with TRBD2 identical over 11 bases. Germline V lookup: CDR1 SGHRS, CDR2 YFSETQ. The CDR3 sequence is 16 residues long. CDR3 loop: CASRSSGGKNTGELFF. CDR3 DNA sequence: TGCGCCAGCAGATCTAGCGGGGGGAAGAACACTGGGGAGCTGTTTTTT.

This clone came up once. This chain connects TRBV7-8 to TRBJ2-5, with a tentative D call TRBD1 (5 bases). V lost 3 bases to trimming and J lost 2 bases, with 13 bases between them. CDR1 SGHVS and CDR2 FQNEAQ come from the germline V gene. The CDR3 length is 15 residues. CDR3 DNA: TGTGCCAGCAGCTTGAACCAGGGCCCTCAAGAGACCCAGTACTTC. It translates to CASSLNQGPQETQYF.

The V call is TRBV19, the J call TRBJ1-2; the match to TRBD1 covers 11 bases. J lost 2 bases, V lost 4 bases, and 3 bases had no gene match. Germline CDR1 LNHDA, CDR2 SQIVND (reference sequence). The CDR3 has 15 amino acids. CDR3 in DNA: TGTGCCAGTAGTACCTGGACAGGGGGCAACTATGGCTACACCTTC. It yields the protein CASSTWTGGNYGYTF.

V usage is TRBV28 and J usage is TRBJ2-2; 9 nucleotides align to TRBD2. Germline lookup yields CDR1 MDHEN and CDR2 SYDVKM. CDR3 size: 14 residues. J was trimmed by 1 base and V by 8 bases; bases with no gene match: 2. For the CDR3, the DNA is TGTGCCAGCTCGCGGGGGGGGAACACCGGGGAGCTGTTTTTT. Its translation: CASSRGGNTGELFF.

The V gene is TRBV2, the J gene TRBJ2-7; 10 bases match TRBD1. Germline-derived CDR1 and CDR2 are SNHLY and FYNNEI. The CDR3 is made up of 14 amino acids. The V gene end was trimmed by 6 bases and the J gene end by 4 bases; junction bases not matched to a gene: 6. The CDR3 is CASRRDRGLYEQYV. For the CDR3, the DNA is TGTGCCAGCAGGCGGGACAGGGGTCTGTACGAGCAGTACGTC.